Here is one T cell receptor beta chain with its context. Measured with immunoSEQ multiplex PCR; TCRdb has only the in-frame clones, and not every one. The repertoire consists of some 320,000 clones, with approximately 89% occurring once and the leading ten covering 7.8%. This sample is part of a study of blood T cell repertoires in COVID-19. For the study at large: PBMCs, B-cell-depleted T cells, or T cells were the source of the cDNA or gDNA that made up the material.

The V end was cut by 5 bases, the J end by 9 bases, with 13 bases between. Germline CDR1 SGHTA, CDR2 FQGNSA. The CDR3 runs 13 residues. The V and J genes are TRBV7-2 and TRBJ2-2; D is uncertain. This receptor was identified in a woman aged 45-60 years who had recovered from COVID-19. The sequencing sample was made of peripheral blood. In DNA, the CDR3 is TGTGCCAGCAGCATTCTTCCTTATTGGGAGCTGTTTTTT. Amino acids: CASSILPYWELFF.